What follows describes a single T cell receptor (beta chain). The sample belongs to a study of blood T cell repertoires in COVID-19. Whole-study context: Sources were T cells, B-cell-depleted T cells, or PBMCs; the material itself was cDNA or gDNA.

There are 12 residues in the CDR3. V was cut by 2 bases and J by 5 bases, with 6 bases left in between. The V gene's germline CDR1 is MNHNS and CDR2 SASEGT. In the source study's methods: Reference gene primers were amplified, and this amplification served to estimate nucleated cell counts. Produced via immunoSEQ multiplex PCR; TCRdb's table is partial and in-frame only. V, J and clone size were drawn from that table, and D and trimming were deduced from the DNA. Of around 140,000 clones in the sample, more than 75% were seen once. Sequencing was carried out using peripheral blood. The sequence derives from a man older than 75 with acute or convalescent COVID-19. The rearrangement joins TRBV6-1 to TRBJ1-2; tentatively, D is TRBD1 (6 bases). The CDR3 protein is CASSEQGYGYTF. The DNA for the CDR3 is TGTGCCAGCAGTGAACAGGGGTATGGCTACACCTTC.